A single TCR beta chain is shown here with its context. The data originate from a study of blood T cell repertoires in COVID-19. TCRdb's copy holds only in-frame clones and misses some; the assay was immunoSEQ multiplex PCR. This table has over 150,000 clones, roughly 85% appearing once. This CDR3 has 15 residues. CDR1 and CDR2 from the germline V gene are SGHVS and FQNEAQ. V lost 1 base to trimming and J lost 2 bases; unmatched junction nucleotides: 5. The material sequenced was peripheral blood. The sequence was obtained from a woman in her seventies with acute or convalescent COVID-19. The chain combines TRBV7-8 with TRBJ2-7; 7 nucleotides agree with TRBD2. The CDR3 reads CASSLVQRGAYEQYF. CDR3 sequence (DNA): TGTGCCAGCAGCTTAGTTCAGCGGGGTGCCTACGAGCAGTACTTC.